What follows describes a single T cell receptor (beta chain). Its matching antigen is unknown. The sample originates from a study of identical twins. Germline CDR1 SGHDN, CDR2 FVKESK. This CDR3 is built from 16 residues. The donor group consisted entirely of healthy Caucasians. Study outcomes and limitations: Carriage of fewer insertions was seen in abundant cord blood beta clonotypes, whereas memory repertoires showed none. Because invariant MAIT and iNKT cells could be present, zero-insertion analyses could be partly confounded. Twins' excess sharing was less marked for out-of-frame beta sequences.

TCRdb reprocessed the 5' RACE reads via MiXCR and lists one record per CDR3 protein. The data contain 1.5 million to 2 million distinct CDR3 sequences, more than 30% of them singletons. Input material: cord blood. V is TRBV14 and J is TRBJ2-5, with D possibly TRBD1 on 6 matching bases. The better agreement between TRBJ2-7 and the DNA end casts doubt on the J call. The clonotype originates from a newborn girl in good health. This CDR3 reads CASSQSLSQGRDEQYF. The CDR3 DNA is TGTGCCAGCAGCCAAAGCCTCTCACAGGGTAGGGACGAGCAGTACTTC.